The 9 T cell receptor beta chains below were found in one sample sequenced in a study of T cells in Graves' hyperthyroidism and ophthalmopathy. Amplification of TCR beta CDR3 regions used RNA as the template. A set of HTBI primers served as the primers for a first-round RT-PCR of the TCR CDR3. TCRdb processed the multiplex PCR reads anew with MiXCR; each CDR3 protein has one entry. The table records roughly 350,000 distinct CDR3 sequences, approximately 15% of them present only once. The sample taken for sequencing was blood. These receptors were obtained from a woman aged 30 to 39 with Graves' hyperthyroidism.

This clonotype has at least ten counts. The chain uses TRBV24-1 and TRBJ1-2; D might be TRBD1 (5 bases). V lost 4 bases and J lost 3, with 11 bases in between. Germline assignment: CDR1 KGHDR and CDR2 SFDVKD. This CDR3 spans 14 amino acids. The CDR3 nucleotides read TGTGCCACCAGTGAAAGGGGCCGGGACTATGGCTACACCTTC. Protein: CATSERGRDYGYTF.

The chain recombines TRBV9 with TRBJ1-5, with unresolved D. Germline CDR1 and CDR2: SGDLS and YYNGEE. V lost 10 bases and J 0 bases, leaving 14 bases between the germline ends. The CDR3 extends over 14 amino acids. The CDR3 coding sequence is TGTGCCTTACGAGGCACCCATAGCAATCAGCCCCAGCATTTT. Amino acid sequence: CALRGTHSNQPQHF.

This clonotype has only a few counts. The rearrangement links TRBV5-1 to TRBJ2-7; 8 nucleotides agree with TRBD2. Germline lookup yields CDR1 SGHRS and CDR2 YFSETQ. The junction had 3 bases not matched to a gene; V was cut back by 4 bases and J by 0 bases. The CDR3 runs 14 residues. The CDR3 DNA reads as TGCGCCAGCAGCCCGGGAGGGGGCTCCTACGAGCAGTACTTC. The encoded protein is CASSPGGGSYEQYF.

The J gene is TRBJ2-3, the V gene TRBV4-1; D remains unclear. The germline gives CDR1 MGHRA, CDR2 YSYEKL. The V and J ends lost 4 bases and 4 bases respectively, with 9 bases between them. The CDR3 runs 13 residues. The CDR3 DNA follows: TGCGCCAGCAGCCTGATGAACGCAGATACGCAGTATTTT. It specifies CASSLMNADTQYF.

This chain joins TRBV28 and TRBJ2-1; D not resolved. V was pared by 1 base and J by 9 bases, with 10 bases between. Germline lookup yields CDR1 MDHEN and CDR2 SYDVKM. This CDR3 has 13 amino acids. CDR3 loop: CASSLSGWREQFF. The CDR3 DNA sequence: TGTGCCAGCAGTTTATCAGGTTGGCGTGAGCAGTTCTTC.

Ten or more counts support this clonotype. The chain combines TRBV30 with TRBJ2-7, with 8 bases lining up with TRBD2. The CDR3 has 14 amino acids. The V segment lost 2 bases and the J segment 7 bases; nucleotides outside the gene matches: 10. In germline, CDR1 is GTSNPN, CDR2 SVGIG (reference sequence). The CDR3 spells CAWSLTGGPEEQYF. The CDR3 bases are TGTGCCTGGAGTCTTACGGGAGGGCCGGAGGAGCAGTACTTC.

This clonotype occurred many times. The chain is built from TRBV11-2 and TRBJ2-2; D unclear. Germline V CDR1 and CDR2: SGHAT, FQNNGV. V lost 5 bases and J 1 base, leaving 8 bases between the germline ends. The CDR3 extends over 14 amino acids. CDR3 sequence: CASSPVRNTGELFF. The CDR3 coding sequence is TGTGCCAGCAGCCCGGTCAGGAACACCGGGGAGCTGTTTTTT.

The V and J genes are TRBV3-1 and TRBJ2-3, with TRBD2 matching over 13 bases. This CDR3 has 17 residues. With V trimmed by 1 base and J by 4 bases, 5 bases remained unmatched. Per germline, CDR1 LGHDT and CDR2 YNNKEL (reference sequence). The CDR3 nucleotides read TGTGCCAGCAGCCAAGTACTAGCGGGAGGGCAATCAGATACGCAGTATTTT. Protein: CASSQVLAGGQSDTQYF.

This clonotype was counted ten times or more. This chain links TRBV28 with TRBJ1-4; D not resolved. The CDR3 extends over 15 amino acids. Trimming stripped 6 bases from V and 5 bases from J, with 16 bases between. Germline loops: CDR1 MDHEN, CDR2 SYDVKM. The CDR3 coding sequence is TGTGCCAGCAGCCCTCGGACCAACCTAAATGAAAAACTGTTTTTT. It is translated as CASSPRTNLNEKLFF.